The clone carrying this TCR beta chain was observed many times. Its antigen is not identified. CDR1 and CDR2 (germline): MGHRA, YSYEKL. V was shortened by 6 bases and J by 11 bases, with 13 bases between the two germline ends. CDR3 length equals 11 residues. The data derive from a study of T cells in Graves' hyperthyroidism and ophthalmopathy. Notes on the study in general: Ophthalmopathy cases were set apart from stable hyperthyroidism by a 13 V-J model.

The source material, RNA transcripts, was used to amplify TCR beta CDR3 regions. The HTBI set primed first-round TCR CDR3 RT-PCR. Each CDR3 protein gets one entry after TCRdb re-called the multiplex PCR reads with MiXCR. The sample holds 480,000 or so distinct CDR3 sequences, about an eighth seen once. The sample taken for sequencing was blood. The chain joins TRBV4-1 to TRBJ2-5; D perhaps matches TRBD1 (6 bases). This TCR was sampled from a woman under 30 with Graves' hyperthyroidism. CDR3 in amino acids: CASRSTGTQYF. DNA for the CDR3: TGCGCCAGCAGATCAACCGGGACACAGTACTTC.